What follows are 31 T cell receptor beta chains derived from one specimen sequenced in a study of blood T cells in healthy people across ages. With a J-beta primer mix and a sample-barcoded 5' primer, a second PCR ran about 7 to 12 cycles. Each CDR3 protein gets one entry after TCRdb re-called the 5' RACE reads with MiXCR. The sample consists of 630,000 or so distinct CDR3 sequences, roughly 32% of them appearing once. Source material: blood. These receptors all come from an elderly woman in good health.

This chain links TRBV3-1 with TRBJ2-2; D call uncertain. From germline, CDR1 is LGHDT and CDR2 YNNKEL (reference sequence). Trimming left V 1 base short and J 4 bases short, with 13 bases between. The CDR3 runs 16 residues. The CDR3: CASSQVILRGTGELFF. The CDR3 coding sequence is TGTGCCAGCAGCCAAGTTATCCTACGAGGCACCGGGGAGCTGTTTTTT.

Worth noting for this clonotype: A read error is possible here, since a much larger clone lies one base away. This chain links TRBV9 with TRBJ2-1, with D perhaps TRBD1 (5 bases). Germline loops: CDR1 SGDLS, CDR2 YYNGEE. The CDR3 has 15 residues. CDR3 nucleotide sequence: TGTGCCAGCAGCGTAAGTAAGGGGTCCTACAGTGAGCAGTTCTTC. The encoded protein is CASSVSKGSYSEQFF.

This clonotype has just a few counts. The chain recombines TRBV7-6 with TRBJ1-1; 10 bases agree with TRBD1. Germline values: CDR1 SGHVS, CDR2 FNYEAQ. The CDR3 loop spans 16 amino acids. The trim removed 5 bases at V and 1 base at J, leaving 7 bases unmatched. CDR3 in DNA: TGTGCCAGCAGCGAAATAGGACAGGGGGAGAACACTGAAGCTTTCTTT. It specifies CASSEIGQGENTEAFF.

Ten or more counts support this clonotype. The gene calls are TRBV10-3 and TRBJ2-3; 11 bases are shared with TRBD1. The CDR3 totals 15 residues. CDR1 and CDR2 from the germline V gene are ENHRY and SYGVKD. The ends lost 6 bases at V and 4 bases at J; junction bases unmatched: 6. The CDR3 sequence: CAIRGAGQGADTQYF. CDR3 DNA: TGTGCCATCAGGGGGGCGGGACAGGGGGCAGATACGCAGTATTTT.

This clonotype came up many times. This CDR3 reads CSASGTYSNQPQHF. The CDR3 DNA sequence: TGCAGTGCTAGCGGGACTTATAGCAATCAGCCCCAGCATTTT. V and J are TRBV20-1 and TRBJ1-5; possible D gene TRBD1, 5 bases. V shed 3 bases and J shed 0 bases, with 9 bases lying between them. Germline CDR1 and CDR2: DFQATT and SNEGSKA (reference sequence). The CDR3 is 14 residues long.

The chain's CDR3 is CASSSMVAAETQYF. CDR3 nucleotides: TGCGCCAGCAGCTCAATGGTGGCGGCAGAGACCCAGTACTTC. The chain combines TRBV5-1 with TRBJ2-5; D is uncertain. Germline V gene data show CDR1 as SGHRS and CDR2 as YFSETQ. The V and J ends lost 3 bases and 4 bases respectively, with 13 bases between them. The CDR3 spans 14 residues.

This clonotype appeared many times. This rearrangement joins TRBV5-1 to TRBJ2-5; maybe TRBD1 (5 bases). The germline CDR1 and CDR2 sequences are SGHRS and YFSETQ. There are 16 residues in the CDR3. With 0 bases removed from V and 5 bases from J, the gap between germline ends came to 17 bases. The chain's CDR3 is CASSLEPLGASETQYF. Here the CDR3 DNA reads TGCGCCAGCAGCTTGGAGCCTCTAGGGGCCAGTGAGACCCAGTACTTC. The full variable domain, with the rest looked up from reference TRBV5-1 and TRBJ2-5, is KAGVTQTPRYLIKTRGQQVTLSCSPISGHRSVSWYQQTPGQGLQFLFEYFSETQRNKGNFPGRFSGRQFSNSRSEMNVSTLELGDSALYLCASSLEPLGASETQYFGPGTRLLVL.

This clonotype appeared many times. The V call is TRBV5-6, the J call TRBJ2-5; 15 bases map to TRBD2. Germline V gene sequence: CDR1 SGHDT, CDR2 YYEEEE. V gave up 3 bases and J gave up 6 bases; unmatched junction bases: 6. The CDR3 runs to 16 residues. DNA for the CDR3: TGTGCCAGCAGCTCAGGTGGACTAGCGGGGGGGAAGACCCAGTACTTC. This codes for CASSSGGLAGGKTQYF.

This clonotype has a count of ten or more. The rearrangement joins TRBV11-2 to TRBJ2-5; 8 positions agree with TRBD2. Germline CDR1 SGHAT, CDR2 FQNNGV. The CDR3 has 15 residues. After removal of 5 bases from V and 0 bases from J, the junction contained 5 bases not matched to a gene. The CDR3 region is CASSPGSGDQETQYF. DNA of the CDR3: TGTGCCAGCAGCCCCGGTAGCGGGGACCAAGAGACCCAGTACTTC.

This clonotype showed up just a few times. A much larger clone sits a single nucleotide away, making a read error possible. This sequence joins TRBV20-1 and TRBJ2-1, with D maybe TRBD2 (5 bases). CDR3 size: 13 residues. V was clipped by 3 bases and J by 10 bases, with 16 bases between them. Germline CDR1 reads DFQATT; CDR2 reads SNEGSKA (reference sequence). CDR3 loop: CSASPAATYEQFF. CDR3 coding DNA: TGCAGTGCTAGCCCAGCGGCCACCTACGAGCAGTTCTTC.

About this clonotype itself: Germline is not matched at one junction end, which may reflect a read error. The chain employs TRBV14 and TRBJ2-3; D gene ambiguous. This CDR3 comprises 11 residues. Germline V gene lookup returns CDR1 SGHDN and CDR2 FVKESK. CDR3: CACSRTDTRYF. The CDR3 region has the DNA TGTGCCTGCAGCCGAACAGATACGCGGTATTTT.

The rearrangement joins TRBV20-1 to TRBJ1-2; D gene uncertain. With 3 bases removed from V and 2 bases from J, the gap between germline ends came to 19 bases. CDR1 and CDR2 (germline): DFQATT, SNEGSKA (reference sequence). The CDR3 length is 16 residues. CDR3 coding DNA: TGCAGTGCTAGCCGAGACTGGAACCAAGCAAACTATGGCTACACCTTC. This codes for CSASRDWNQANYGYTF.

The rearrangement joins TRBV7-2 to TRBJ2-7, with D tentatively TRBD1 (6 bases). Trimming took off 7 bases at V and 2 bases at J, with 12 bases between the two ends. There are 13 residues in the CDR3. CDR1 and CDR2 from the germline V gene are SGHTA and FQGNSA. The CDR3 DNA reads TGTGCCAGCACCGGGACACCAACCTACGAGCAGTACTTC. Its protein is CASTGTPTYEQYF.

In its sample, this clonotype was seen many times. The chain uses TRBV18 and TRBJ2-1; TRBD1 agrees at 7 bases. V lost 3 bases, J lost 6 bases, and 11 bases stayed unmatched. This CDR3 contains 16 residues. Germline loops: CDR1 KGHSH, CDR2 LQKENI. The CDR3: CASSPRRQGVGNEQFF. The CDR3 nucleotides are TGTGCCAGCTCACCCCGAAGGCAGGGGGTTGGCAATGAGCAGTTCTTC.

The V and J genes are TRBV12-3 or TRBV12-4 and TRBJ1-1, with a tentative D call TRBD1 (6 bases). Trimming stripped 5 bases from V and 2 bases from J, with 15 bases between. The CDR3 covers 15 residues. Here the CDR3 reads CASSPRTAINTEAFF. The CDR3, as DNA: TGTGCCAGCAGTCCCCGGACAGCGATTAACACTGAAGCTTTCTTT.

This clonotype was observed many times. The rearrangement links TRBV15 to TRBJ1-5; 7 bases fit TRBD1. The CDR3 sequence is 14 residues long. The germline CDR1 and CDR2 sequences are LNHNV and YYDKDF (reference sequence). The junction had 4 bases not matched to a gene; V was cut back by 3 bases and J by 5 bases. The CDR3, as DNA: TGTGCCACCAGCAGGTACAGGGGCGATCAGCCCCAGCATTTT. Residues: CATSRYRGDQPQHF.

On this clonotype itself: Germline is not matched at one junction end, which may reflect a read error. The gene calls are TRBV28 and TRBJ1-5, with D hard to call. This CDR3 has 14 residues. Germline CDR1 MDHEN, CDR2 SYDVKM. Written as DNA, the CDR3 is TGTGCCAGCAGTTTCAGGAATAGCAATCAGCTCCAGCATTTT. The encoded protein is CASSFRNSNQLQHF.

The sample holds a few counts of this clonotype. This sequence joins TRBV5-1 and TRBJ1-6; 7 bases match TRBD1. Germline CDR1 reads SGHRS; CDR2 reads YFSETQ. Trimming took 3 bases from V and 10 from J; bases not matched to a gene: 4. This CDR3 is built from 13 residues. CDR3 sequence reads: CASSSNRGSPLHF. The CDR3 coding sequence is TGCGCCAGCAGCTCAAACAGGGGATCACCCCTCCACTTT.

This clonotype was seen many times. The chain is built from TRBV21-1 and TRBJ2-7; the table's D call of TRBD2 was not tested on the DNA. TRBV21-1 is a known pseudogene. CDR3 length equals 12 residues. CDR3 sequence reads: CASRSPPDEQYF. CDR3 DNA sequence: TGTGCCAGCCGCAGTCCTCCGGACGAGCAGTACTTC.

The chain carries TRBV28 and TRBJ1-6; D call uncertain. V was pared by 1 base and J by 7 bases, with 11 bases between. Germline V gene sequence: CDR1 MDHEN, CDR2 SYDVKM. The CDR3 totals 15 residues. CDR3 DNA: TGTGCCAGCAGTTTATCGGGTGGGAGGAATTCACCCCTCCACTTT. It specifies CASSLSGGRNSPLHF.

This clonotype was recorded at least ten times. This chain links TRBV20-1 with TRBJ2-1; D call uncertain. This CDR3 contains 16 residues. With 5 bases removed from V and 0 bases from J, the gap between germline ends came to 17 bases. In germline, CDR1 is DFQATT, CDR2 SNEGSKA (reference sequence). CDR3 nucleotides: TGCAGTGCTGAGACCTCAGCTGTGAGCTCCTACAATGAGCAGTTCTTC. It codes for CSAETSAVSSYNEQFF.

Regarding this clonotype: A much larger clone differs from this one at a single base, so this may be a read error. The genes are TRBV4-1 and TRBJ2-1; D remains unclear. The CDR3 loop spans 15 amino acids. CDR1 is MGHRA and CDR2 is YSYEKL in the germline V gene. The CDR3 DNA follows: TGCGCCAGCAGCCTGGATACGAGCTCCTACAATGAGCACTTCTTC. It codes for CASSLDTSSYNEHFF.

The table lists this clonotype with a count of one. With a much larger clone just one base away, this may be a read error. The V and J genes are TRBV28 and TRBJ1-1, with 7 bases fitting TRBD1. Germline CDR1 reads MDHEN; CDR2 reads SYDVKM. Germline trimming cut 6 bases from V and 5 bases from J; bases unmatched to any gene: 9. The CDR3 is 14 amino acids. This chain's CDR3 is CASRLKGAGTEAFF. In DNA, the CDR3 is TGTGCCAGCAGGTTAAAGGGGGCAGGGACTGAAGCTTTCTTT.

A note on this clonotype: Germline is not matched at one junction end, which may reflect a read error. The chain has TRBV12-3 or TRBV12-4 and TRBJ2-3, with D maybe TRBD1 (5 bases). This CDR3 comprises 14 residues. Written as DNA, the CDR3 is TGTGCCAGCAGGCCGACAGTGAACGCAGATACGGAGTATTTT. Protein sequence: CASRPTVNADTEYF.

This clonotype has just a few counts. This chain joins TRBV11-2 and TRBJ2-2, with 8 positions matching TRBD2. The CDR3 contains 15 residues. V shed 5 bases and J 4 bases; nucleotides not matched to a gene: 6. From germline, CDR1 is SGHAT and CDR2 FQNNGV. Written as DNA, the CDR3 is TGTGCCAGCAGCCCGGGGGGGCTAATCACCGGGGAGCTGTTTTTT. It specifies CASSPGGLITGELFF.

The table lists this clonotype with many counts. A much larger clonotype is one base distant, so this may be a read error. The chain employs TRBV3-1 and TRBJ2-7; D not resolved. Germline values: CDR1 LGHDT, CDR2 YNNKEL (reference sequence). V shed 1 base and J shed 5 bases, with 6 bases lying between them. CDR3 size: 12 residues. The CDR3 spells CASSQVCDEQYF. For the CDR3, the DNA is TGTGCCAGCAGCCAAGTTTGTGACGAGCAGTACTTC.

This clonotype was detected many times. The genes are TRBV3-1 and TRBJ2-1; D not resolved. Trimming removed 0 bases from V and 7 bases from J, with 13 bases in between. This CDR3 region has 15 residues. Per the germline V gene, CDR1 is LGHDT and CDR2 is YNNKEL (reference sequence). The CDR3 nucleotides are TGTGCCAGCAGCCAAGACCCAGGTTTACGGAATGAGCAGTTCTTC. As protein: CASSQDPGLRNEQFF.

This clonotype was counted only a few times. The rearrangement uses TRBV29-1 and TRBJ2-2; 8 nucleotides align to TRBD2. Per germline, CDR1 SQVTM and CDR2 ANQGSEA. The J segment lost 0 bases and the V segment lost 4 bases, leaving 1 base of the junction unmatched. This CDR3 has 14 residues. The CDR3 loop reads CSVAGGPNTGELFF. Here the CDR3 DNA reads TGCAGCGTTGCGGGGGGGCCGAACACCGGGGAGCTGTTTTTT.

This clonotype has at least ten counts. The chain combines TRBV20-1 with TRBJ2-5; 15 bases map to TRBD2. Germline CDR1 DFQATT, CDR2 SNEGSKA (reference sequence). J lost 4 bases, V lost 6 bases, and 9 bases had no gene match. CDR3 length equals 16 residues. The CDR3 DNA follows: TGCAGTGCCGCGGGACTAGCGGGGGGCCAGGGAGAGACCCAGTACTTC. It encodes CSAAGLAGGQGETQYF.

The chain couples TRBV6-1 to TRBJ2-5; 9 bases agree with TRBD1. Near its end, the DNA agrees better with TRBJ2-1, so the J call may be wrong. The V gene's germline CDR1 is MNHNS and CDR2 SASEGT. The CDR3 extends over 13 amino acids. This CDR3 reads CASSRDREETQFF. The CDR3 bases are TGTGCCAGCAGTCGGGACAGGGAAGAGACCCAGTTCTTC.

Points on this clonotype: A read error may explain this, as a much larger clone is one base away. The chain combines TRBV7-2 with TRBJ2-7; 10 bases are shared with TRBD1. In germline, CDR1 is SGHTA, CDR2 FQGNSA. CDR3 length: 13 amino acids. Trimming at V came to 3 bases and at J to 9 bases, leaving 5 bases not matched to a gene. CDR3 in DNA: TGTGCCAGCAGCTTGGGACAGGGGTCGGCGCAGTACTTC. This codes for CASSLGQGSAQYF.